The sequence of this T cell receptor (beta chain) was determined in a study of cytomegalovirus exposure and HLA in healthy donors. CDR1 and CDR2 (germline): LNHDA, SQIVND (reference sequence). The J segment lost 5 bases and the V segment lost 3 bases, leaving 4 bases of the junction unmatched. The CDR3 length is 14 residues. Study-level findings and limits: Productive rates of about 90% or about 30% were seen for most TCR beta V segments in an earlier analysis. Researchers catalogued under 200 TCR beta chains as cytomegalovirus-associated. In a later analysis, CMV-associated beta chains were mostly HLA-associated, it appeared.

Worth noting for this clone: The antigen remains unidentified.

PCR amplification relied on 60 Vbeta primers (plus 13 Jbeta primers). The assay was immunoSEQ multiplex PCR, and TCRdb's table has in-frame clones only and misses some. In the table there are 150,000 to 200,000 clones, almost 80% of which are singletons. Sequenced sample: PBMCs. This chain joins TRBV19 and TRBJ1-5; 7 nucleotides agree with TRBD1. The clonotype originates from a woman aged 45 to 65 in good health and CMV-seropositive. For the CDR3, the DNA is TGTGCCAGTAGTATTCGGGACAGCCATCAGCCCCAGCATTTT. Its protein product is CASSIRDSHQPQHF.